This is a list of T cell receptor beta chains from one sample in a study of cytomegalovirus exposure and HLA in healthy donors. The table came from immunoSEQ multiplex PCR; TCRdb's copy has only in-frame clones and leaves some out. The data contain about 130,000 clones, 77% of them singletons. Sequencing input: PBMCs. Receptor source: a male donor in good health and CMV-seropositive. CDR3s include the opening cysteine and the closing phenylalanine or tryptophan. D genes are given only for firm matches. For some rows the clone size is stated as once, few or many, or as a class when expanded; others skip it.

j_gene	v_gene	d_gene	abundance	CDR3aa	CDR3nt
TRBJ2-2	TRBV6-1	-	-	CASSDVAPRGGELFF	TGTGCCAGCAGTGATGTTGCCCCCCGAGGCGGGGAGCTGTTTTTT
TRBJ1-1	TRBV9	-	-	CASSPMGGYTEAFF	TGTGCCAGCAGCCCCATGGGAGGCTACACTGAAGCTTTCTTT
TRBJ2-7	TRBV28	-	-	CASSLGQNYEQYF	TGTGCCAGCAGTTTGGGGCAGAACTACGAGCAGTACTTC
TRBJ1-5	TRBV7-9	TRBD1	-	CASSFVDRGSDQPQHF	TGTGCCAGCAGCTTCGTGGACAGGGGCTCCGATCAGCCCCAGCATTTT
TRBJ1-2	TRBV28	TRBD1	-	CASSGQGLDYTF	TGTGCCAGCAGCGGACAGGGTCTTGACTACACCTTC
TRBJ2-1	TRBV27	TRBD1	-	CASRLRQGMSDNEQFF	TGTGCCAGCCGACTTCGACAGGGTATGAGTGACAATGAGCAGTTCTTC
TRBJ1-3	TRBV28	-	-	CASSLAGKGNTIYF	TGTGCCAGCAGTTTAGCGGGGAAGGGAAACACCATATATTTT
TRBJ1-2	TRBV4-1	TRBD1	-	CASSQDPTGGYGYTF	TGCGCCAGCAGCCAAGATCCCACAGGGGGCTATGGCTACACCTTC
TRBJ1-1	TRBV5-1	TRBD1	-	CASRGGQLNTEAFF	TGCGCCAGCAGGGGGGGACAGTTAAACACTGAAGCTTTCTTT
TRBJ2-2	TRBV6-6	-	-	CASSYFHPQTGELFF	TGTGCCAGCAGTTACTTTCATCCCCAAACCGGGGAGCTGTTTTTT
TRBJ2-2	TRBV4-1	TRBD2	-	CASSLLAGPPNTGELFF	TGCGCCAGCAGCCTACTAGCGGGACCACCGAACACCGGGGAGCTGTTTTTT
TRBJ1-1	TRBV2	-	-	CASRHASSRVPNTEAFF	TGTGCCAGCAGGCACGCCAGCAGCAGGGTCCCGAACACTGAAGCTTTCTTT
TRBJ2-7	TRBV5-5	TRBD1	-	CASSLGQGSYEQYF	TGTGCCAGCAGCTTGGGACAGGGGTCCTACGAGCAGTACTTC
TRBJ2-7	TRBV10-3	TRBD1	once	CAIDPWTGSYEQYF	TGTGCCATCGACCCTTGGACAGGGTCTTACGAGCAGTACTTC
TRBJ1-2	TRBV30	-	few	CAWSVRGAIGYTF	TGTGCCTGGAGTGTACGGGGGGCAATTGGCTACACCTTC
TRBJ1-1	TRBV28	-	-	CASTFGNTEAFF	TGTGCCAGCACGTTTGGCAACACTGAAGCTTTCTTT
TRBJ1-5	TRBV5-6	TRBD1	once	CASSFQTGDNQPQHF	TGTGCCAGCAGCTTCCAGACAGGGGACAATCAGCCCCAGCATTTT
TRBJ1-6	TRBV5-1	-	-	CASSSSGEAYNSPLHF	TGCGCCAGCAGTTCCTCAGGGGAAGCCTATAATTCACCCCTCCACTTT
TRBJ1-5	TRBV30	-	-	CAWSPGPRGNQPQHF	TGTGCCTGGAGTCCCGGGCCCAGGGGCAATCAGCCCCAGCATTTT
TRBJ1-1	TRBV11-2	-	-	CASSSDRHTEAFF	TGTGCCAGCAGCTCGGACAGACACACTGAAGCTTTCTTT
TRBJ1-1	TRBV6-1	-	-	CASSKATGNTEAFF	TGCGCCAGCAGTAAGGCGACAGGGAACACTGAAGCTTTCTTT
TRBJ2-3	TRBV18	TRBD1	-	CASSPGQISTDTQYF	TGTGCCAGCTCACCGGGACAGATCTCCACAGATACGCAGTATTTT
TRBJ1-2	TRBV10-3	-	-	CAISEVPRGYTF	TGTGCCATCAGTGAGGTCCCCAGAGGCTACACCTTC
TRBJ1-3	TRBV6-1	TRBD1	-	CASSELGQGTGNTIYF	TGTGCCAGCAGTGAATTGGGACAGGGTACTGGAAACACCATATATTTT
TRBJ1-2	TRBV29-1	TRBD1	-	CSVEGQGQVYGYTF	TGCAGCGTTGAGGGACAGGGGCAAGTCTATGGCTACACCTTC
TRBJ1-1	TRBV2	-	few	CASRLDRGGPEAFF	TGTGCCAGCAGACTGGACCGCGGGGGTCCTGAAGCTTTCTTT
TRBJ1-2	TRBV7-2	-	once	CASSLGGPYGYTF	TGTGCCAGCAGCCTGGGAGGGCCGTATGGCTACACCTTC
TRBJ1-1	TRBV11-1	TRBD1	few	CASSLRPRQGTGTEAFF	TGTGCCAGCAGCTTAAGGCCCAGACAGGGGACAGGGACTGAAGCTTTCTTT
TRBJ1-5	TRBV6-5	-	few	CASSVGEGNQPQHF	TGTGCCAGCAGTGTAGGGGAGGGCAATCAGCCCCAGCATTTT
TRBJ1-2	TRBV2	-	-	CASQDSYGYTF	TGTGCCAGCCAAGACAGCTATGGCTACACCTTC
TRBJ2-2	TRBV5-1	TRBD2	-	CASSITLAGDGAGELFF	TGCGCCAGCAGCATTACTCTAGCGGGAGATGGGGCCGGGGAGCTGTTTTTT
TRBJ2-3	TRBV27	TRBD1	-	CASRSIGTGDTDTQYF	TGTGCCAGCAGGAGTATTGGGACAGGGGACACAGATACGCAGTATTTT
TRBJ2-1	TRBV5-4	TRBD2	-	CASSSATSGGAYEQFF	TGTGCCAGCAGCTCCGCGACTAGCGGGGGGGCATATGAGCAGTTCTTC
TRBJ1-2	TRBV28	-	-	CASSGGKLDTIYGYTF	TGTGCCAGCAGTGGGGGCAAATTGGACACAATATATGGCTACACCTTC
TRBJ2-3	TRBV6-1	-	-	CASSGQRTDTQYF	TGTGCCAGCAGCGGACAGCGTACAGATACGCAGTATTTT
TRBJ2-3	TRBV12-5	-	-	CASAGRNVGDTQYF	TGTGCTAGTGCAGGGCGGAACGTGGGAGATACGCAGTATTTT
TRBJ2-1	TRBV25-1	-	once	CASSDLTGQSSYNEQFF	TGTGCCAGCAGTGATCTAACAGGACAGAGCTCCTACAATGAGCAGTTCTTC
TRBJ1-4	TRBV6-6	-	-	CASRAREGEKLFF	TGTGCCAGCCGGGCGCGGGAGGGTGAAAAACTGTTTTTT
TRBJ2-7	TRBV9	TRBD1	-	CASSVGDSQFSSYEQYF	TGTGCCAGCAGCGTAGGGGACAGTCAATTCTCTTCCTACGAGCAGTACTTC
TRBJ1-1	TRBV7-7	-	-	CASSLGQGTEAFF	TGTGCCAGCAGCTTAGGTCAGGGGACTGAAGCTTTCTTT
TRBJ1-1	TRBV7-8	-	-	CASSLGGDTEAFF	TGTGCCAGCAGCTTAGGGGGGGACACTGAAGCTTTCTTT
TRBJ2-7	TRBV4-2	TRBD2	once	CASSQVSGNYEQYF	TGTGCCAGCAGCCAAGTTAGCGGGAACTACGAGCAGTACTTC